This TCR beta chain was captured by sequencing in a study of cytomegalovirus exposure and HLA in healthy donors. The CDR3 runs 13 residues. Trimming pared 5 bases from V and 1 base from J, leaving 8 bases between. In germline, CDR1 is MNHEY, CDR2 SMNVEV (reference sequence). Regarding the study as a whole: Relative to equally common others, HLA-associated TCR beta chains showed greater clonal expansion in a later analysis. For most TCR beta V segments, an earlier analysis put the productive rate at about 90% or about 30% of the time. Near-uniform donor sequencing depth was presumed by presence/absence analyses. The investigators catalogued some 160 TCR beta chains as cytomegalovirus-associated.

60 Vbeta and 13 Jbeta primers were used in PCR. The assay was immunoSEQ multiplex PCR, and TCRdb's table has in-frame clones only and misses some. Altogether some 130,000 clones are present, 80% to 85% being singletons, with the ten largest covering around 0.67%. Regarding this clone: The antigen remains unidentified.

V is TRBV27 and J is TRBJ1-1; D not certain. Material for sequencing was PBMCs. This TCR was sampled from a man between 18 and 29 years old in good health and CMV-seronegative. The chain's CDR3 is CASSTGTNTEAFF. CDR3 nucleotides: TGTGCCAGCAGTACGGGAACGAACACTGAAGCTTTCTTT.